The next 31 T cell receptor beta chains were all read from a single sample in a study of cytomegalovirus exposure and HLA in healthy donors. With 60 Vbeta and 13 Jbeta primers, the PCR was carried out. The data were produced by immunoSEQ multiplex PCR, yet TCRdb's version contains in-frame clones alone and is incomplete. Of around 190,000 clones in the sample, roughly 77% were seen once. Material: PBMCs. Every receptor here comes from a woman aged 50 to 65 in good health and CMV-seronegative.

This clone was recorded a few times. CDR3 DNA: TGCGCCAGCAGCCAAGATGGTGCGACAGGGCTTGGAACCGAGCAGTACTTC. It yields the protein CASSQDGATGLGTEQYF. V usage is TRBV4-3 and J usage is TRBJ2-7, with TRBD1 matching 7 bases. This CDR3 has 17 residues. Germline CDR1 is LGHNA and CDR2 is YSLEER. Losses at the gene ends were 0 bases for V and 6 bases for J; bases not matched to a gene: 14.

The V and J genes are TRBV19 and TRBJ1-5; TRBD1 might be the D (6 bases). V lost 4 bases to trimming and J lost 0 bases, with 10 bases between them. This CDR3 is 15 amino acids long. Germline CDR1 and CDR2: LNHDA and SQIVND (reference sequence). As DNA, the CDR3 is TGTGCCAGTAGTACTACAGGGTTTAGCAATCAGCCCCAGCATTTT. Translating it yields CASSTTGFSNQPQHF.

V usage is TRBV5-5 and J usage is TRBJ2-1; D uncertain. Germline CDR1 SGHKS, CDR2 YYEKEE (reference sequence). With 4 bases removed from V and 11 bases from J, the gap between germline ends came to 16 bases. The CDR3 totals 13 residues. The CDR3, as DNA: TGTGCCAGCAGCCTAAGGAGCCTCGATCAGCAGTTCTTC. It yields the protein CASSLRSLDQQFF. The variable domain in full, completed from reference TRBV5-5 and TRBJ2-1, reads DAGVTQSPTHLIKTRGQQVTLRCSPISGHKSVSWYQQVLGQGPQFIFQYYEKEERGRGNFPDRFSARQFPNYSSELNVNALLLGDSALYLCASSLRSLDQQFFGPGTRLTVL.

This chain links TRBV7-2 with TRBJ2-5; TRBD2 agrees at 10 bases. The CDR3 consists of 19 residues. With V trimmed by 2 bases and J by 2 bases, 14 bases remained unmatched. In germline, CDR1 is SGHTA, CDR2 FQGNSA. CDR3 sequence: CASSLRLAGESRQQETQYF. CDR3 bases: TGTGCCAGCAGCTTACGCCTAGCGGGAGAATCCCGCCAGCAAGAGACCCAGTACTTC. Filled out from reference TRBV7-2 and TRBJ2-5, the complete variable domain reads GAGVSQSPSNKVTEKGKDVELRCDPISGHTALYWYRQSLGQGLEFLIYFQGNSAPDKSGLPSDRFSAERTGGSVSTLTIQRTQQEDSAVYLCASSLRLAGESRQQETQYFGPGTRLLVL.

The J gene is TRBJ2-1, the V gene TRBV18; 8 bases map to TRBD2. Germline loops: CDR1 KGHSH, CDR2 LQKENI. With 6 bases clipped from V and 0 bases from J, the junction kept 4 bases outside the gene matches. The CDR3 is 15 amino acids. CDR3 sequence reads: CASSPTSGSYNEQFF. The CDR3 DNA is TGTGCCAGCTCGCCCACTAGCGGCTCCTACAATGAGCAGTTCTTC.

This rearrangement joins TRBV19 to TRBJ1-1, with a possible D match to TRBD1 (5 bases). The CDR3 extends over 15 amino acids. The V and J ends lost 0 bases and 1 base respectively, with 9 bases between them. From germline, CDR1 is LNHDA and CDR2 SQIVND (reference sequence). Written as DNA, the CDR3 is TGTGCCAGTAGTATAGAAATAGACAGGAACACTGAAGCTTTCTTT. This codes for CASSIEIDRNTEAFF.

The gene calls are TRBV9 and TRBJ2-3; D is possibly TRBD2 (6 bases). CDR1 SGDLS and CDR2 YYNGEE come from the germline V gene. Deletions cut 4 bases from V and 3 bases from J, with 15 bases between. The CDR3 is 15 residues long. This chain's CDR3 is CASSLRLAGTDTQYF. The CDR3 bases are TGTGCCAGCAGCCTCAGACTCGCGGGGACAGATACGCAGTATTTT.

This rearrangement joins TRBV4-3 to TRBJ2-1; TRBD2 aligns across 9 bases. This CDR3 region has 21 residues. CDR1 is LGHNA, CDR2 YSLEER, per germline. With 0 bases clipped from V and 0 bases from J, the junction kept 15 bases outside the gene matches. CDR3 in amino acids: CASSQDLSLAGHSSSYNEQFF. The CDR3, as DNA: TGCGCCAGCAGCCAAGATCTTAGCCTAGCGGGGCACTCCAGCTCCTACAATGAGCAGTTCTTC.

This chain connects TRBV4-3 to TRBJ1-1; TRBD1 might be the D (6 bases). The CDR3 spans 14 residues. The germline V gene has CDR1 LGHNA and CDR2 YSLEER. The ends were cut back, 4 bases at V and 4 bases at J, with 13 bases in the middle. Written as DNA, the CDR3 is TGCGCCAGCAGCCTACAGGGATGGGGCACTGAAGCTTTCTTT. Amino acids: CASSLQGWGTEAFF.

J is TRBJ2-1 and V is TRBV5-1; weak D call: TRBD1 (5 bases). Trimming took off 4 bases at V and 10 bases at J, with 12 bases between the two ends. This CDR3 spans 12 amino acids. Per the germline V gene, CDR1 is SGHRS and CDR2 is YFSETQ. The chain's CDR3 is CASSESGSEQFF. In nucleotides, the CDR3 is TGCGCCAGCAGCGAATCAGGGTCAGAGCAGTTCTTC.

The chain couples TRBV11-2 to TRBJ2-3, with 9 bases identical to TRBD1. Germline CDR1 is SGHAT and CDR2 is FQNNGV. The CDR3 consists of 17 residues. Unmatched junction bases numbered 11, after V lost 5 bases and J lost 2 bases. The CDR3 sequence is CASSGRGQGHFTDTQYF. The CDR3 nucleotides read TGTGCCAGCAGCGGCCGGGGACAGGGTCATTTCACAGATACGCAGTATTTT. The full variable domain, in which reference TRBV11-2 and TRBJ2-3 provide the parts outside the CDR3, is EAGVAQSPRYKIIEKRQSVAFWCNPISGHATLYWYQQILGQGPKLLIQFQNNGVVDDSQLPKDRFSAERLKGVDSTLKIQPAKLEDSAVYLCASSGRGQGHFTDTQYFGPGTRLTVL.

The V and J genes are TRBV30 and TRBJ2-7; a possible D gene is TRBD1 (6 bases). CDR1 is GTSNPN and CDR2 is SVGIG in the germline V gene (reference sequence). The CDR3 sequence is 13 residues long. The V end lost 6 bases, the J end lost 9 bases, and 21 bases lay between the germline ends. CDR3 sequence (DNA): TGTGCCTGCCGTCCACAGGGCGCCCGGGGGCAGTACTTC. The encoded protein is CACRPQGARGQYF.

The gene calls are TRBV9 and TRBJ2-7; 7 bases fit TRBD2. The CDR3 extends over 14 amino acids. V lost 3 bases to trimming and J lost 2 bases; unmatched junction nucleotides: 5. Germline CDR1 SGDLS, CDR2 YYNGEE. The CDR3 DNA sequence: TGTGCCAGCAGCGCGGGACTACATACCTACGAGCAGTACTTC. It encodes CASSAGLHTYEQYF.

J is TRBJ2-5 and V is TRBV7-9; 9 nucleotides match TRBD1. From germline, CDR1 is SEHNR and CDR2 FQNEAQ (reference sequence). V trimming: 1 base; J trimming: 1 base; junction bases outside the gene matches: 1. There are 15 residues in the CDR3. CDR3 sequence (DNA): TGTGCCAGCAGCTTAGGGGACAGGGCCCAAGAGACCCAGTACTTC. Translating it yields CASSLGDRAQETQYF.

This rearrangement joins TRBV2 to TRBJ1-2; the D gene is possibly TRBD1 (6 bases). Germline V lookup: CDR1 SNHLY, CDR2 FYNNEI. The CDR3 runs to 14 residues. V shed 6 bases and J shed 7 bases, with 18 bases lying between them. The CDR3 loop reads CASRRGGVGSGYTF. In DNA form, the CDR3 reads TGTGCCAGCAGGAGGGGGGGGGTAGGCTCTGGCTACACCTTC.

Only a few counts were recorded for this clone. The J gene is TRBJ1-1, the V gene TRBV9, with unresolved D. The germline CDR1 and CDR2 sequences are SGDLS and YYNGEE. V was shortened by 5 bases and J by 1 base, with 6 bases between the two germline ends. The CDR3 runs 12 residues. The CDR3: CASSRGNTEAFF. The CDR3 DNA follows: TGTGCCAGCAGTCGGGGGAACACTGAAGCTTTCTTT.

This sequence joins TRBV28 and TRBJ2-7; no clear D. In germline, CDR1 is MDHEN, CDR2 SYDVKM. V lost 3 bases and J lost 0, with 15 bases in between. The CDR3 length is 16 residues. CDR3 in DNA: TGTGCCAGCAGTTTGCCCCCGAGCGCGACCTCCTACGAGCAGTACTTC. Its translation: CASSLPPSATSYEQYF.

The chain couples TRBV18 to TRBJ2-2; D ambiguous. Trimming pared 2 bases from V and 7 bases from J, leaving 11 bases between. The CDR3 length is 14 residues. CDR1 is KGHSH and CDR2 is LQKENI in the germline V gene. This chain's CDR3 is CASSPGRLGGELFF. The CDR3 nucleotides read TGTGCCAGCTCACCAGGCAGGCTTGGCGGGGAGCTGTTTTTT.

The gene calls are TRBV5-1 and TRBJ1-1, with a weak D call TRBD1 (6 bases). Germline V gene data show CDR1 as SGHRS and CDR2 as YFSETQ. Between the trimmed V and J ends, which lost 4 bases and 2 bases, there was a span of 18 bases. This CDR3 spans 16 amino acids. The CDR3 here is CASSVQPGQLNTEAFF. CDR3 in DNA: TGCGCCAGCAGCGTACAACCCGGACAGCTAAACACTGAAGCTTTCTTT.

V is TRBV28 and J is TRBJ1-4; D unclear. V lost 5 bases and J lost 10, with 11 bases in between. Germline loops: CDR1 MDHEN, CDR2 SYDVKM. This CDR3 has 12 residues. This chain's CDR3 is CASSKWRAKLFF. The CDR3 DNA is TGTGCCAGCAGTAAGTGGAGGGCAAAACTGTTTTTT.

The CDR3 loop is CASSPNRGGNYGYTF. For the CDR3, the DNA is TGTGCCAGCAGTCCGAACAGGGGAGGTAACTATGGCTACACCTTC. The V and J genes are TRBV6-5 and TRBJ1-2; 7 nucleotides match TRBD1. The germline V gene has CDR1 MNHEY and CDR2 SVGAGI. The CDR3 totals 15 residues. J lost 1 base, V lost 5 bases, and 7 bases had no gene match.

V is TRBV7-2 and J is TRBJ2-5; TRBD2 matches at 7 bases. The CDR3 is 15 residues long. V gave up 1 base and J gave up 5 bases; unmatched junction bases: 7. CDR1 is SGHTA and CDR2 is FQGNSA in the germline V gene. As DNA, the CDR3 is TGTGCCAGCAGCTTAGGTGGCGGGGGTGGGGAGACCCAGTACTTC. Translation gives CASSLGGGGGETQYF.

CDR3 sequence reads: CASTIGPLNYGYTF. The CDR3 nucleotides are TGTGCCAGTACCATCGGTCCGTTAAACTATGGCTACACCTTC. The chain uses TRBV19 and TRBJ1-2; unclear D gene. The V end lost 7 bases, the J end lost 2 bases, and 14 bases lay between the germline ends. The length of the CDR3 is 14 residues. Germline V gene data show CDR1 as LNHDA and CDR2 as SQIVND (reference sequence).

V usage is TRBV9 and J usage is TRBJ2-1; TRBD2 matches at 13 bases. Looked up from germline, CDR1 is SGDLS and CDR2 is YYNGEE. The length of the CDR3 is 16 residues. J lost 5 bases, V lost 3 bases, and 5 bases had no gene match. The CDR3 nucleotides are TGTGCCAGCAGCGCAGAACTAGCGGGGGGGAACAATGAGCAGTTCTTC. This encodes CASSAELAGGNNEQFF.

This clone was seen a single time. The genes are TRBV4-1 and TRBJ1-2; D is possibly TRBD1 (5 bases). Germline V CDR1 and CDR2: MGHRA, YSYEKL. The V and J ends lost 0 bases and 1 base respectively, with 9 bases between them. The CDR3 extends over 15 amino acids. CDR3 loop: CASSQDRGNNYGYTF. The CDR3, as DNA: TGCGCCAGCAGCCAAGATCGGGGGAATAACTATGGCTACACCTTC.

This clone has only one observation. The J gene is TRBJ1-4, the V gene TRBV5-6; no clear D gene. Germline V lookup: CDR1 SGHDT, CDR2 YYEEEE. The V gene lost 2 bases and the J gene lost 0 bases, with 11 bases spanning the gap. The CDR3 totals 16 residues. CDR3 nucleotides: TGTGCCAGCAGCTTCGACATACCAGCAACTAATGAAAAACTGTTTTTT. This gives the protein CASSFDIPATNEKLFF.

The V call is TRBV5-4, the J call TRBJ2-5, with TRBD1 matching over 7 bases. The length of the CDR3 is 15 residues. CDR1 and CDR2 (germline): SGHNT, YYREEE (reference sequence). V gave up 0 bases and J gave up 4 bases; unmatched junction bases: 6. The CDR3 nucleotides read TGTGCCAGCAGCTTGGGAGACAGGGCGCGAGAGACCCAGTACTTC. Its translation: CASSLGDRARETQYF.

This chain uses TRBV6-6 with TRBJ1-6; D not certain. Germline V lookup: CDR1 MNHNY, CDR2 SVGAGI (reference sequence). This CDR3 is built from 12 residues. V lost 5 bases and J lost 8, with 7 bases in between. As DNA, the CDR3 is TGTGCCAGCAGTGACACAGATTCACCCCTCCACTTT. Translated, it gives CASSDTDSPLHF.

CDR3 residues: CASSYNQETQYF. CDR3 nucleotide sequence: TGCGCCAGCAGCTACAACCAAGAGACCCAGTACTTC. The V call is TRBV5-1, the J call TRBJ2-5; D is unresolved. V lost 3 bases to trimming and J lost 0 bases, with 3 bases between them. Germline loops: CDR1 SGHRS, CDR2 YFSETQ. The CDR3 has 12 residues.

The chain joins TRBV10-3 to TRBJ2-2, with 8 bases lining up with TRBD2. This CDR3 contains 16 residues. Germline CDR1 reads ENHRY; CDR2 reads SYGVKD. V trimming: 5 bases; J trimming: 0 bases; junction bases outside the gene matches: 5. CDR3 nucleotide sequence: TGTGCCATCAGTCACCCGGGGGGGCCGAACACCGGGGAGCTGTTTTTT. Amino acids: CAISHPGGPNTGELFF.

The chain recombines TRBV28 with TRBJ1-5; TRBD1 aligns across 9 bases. In germline, CDR1 is MDHEN, CDR2 SYDVKM. The CDR3 loop spans 14 amino acids. After removal of 3 bases from V and 6 bases from J, the junction contained 3 bases not matched to a gene. The CDR3 loop is CASSLATGGQPQHF. CDR3 nucleotides: TGTGCCAGCAGTTTGGCGACAGGGGGTCAGCCCCAGCATTTT.